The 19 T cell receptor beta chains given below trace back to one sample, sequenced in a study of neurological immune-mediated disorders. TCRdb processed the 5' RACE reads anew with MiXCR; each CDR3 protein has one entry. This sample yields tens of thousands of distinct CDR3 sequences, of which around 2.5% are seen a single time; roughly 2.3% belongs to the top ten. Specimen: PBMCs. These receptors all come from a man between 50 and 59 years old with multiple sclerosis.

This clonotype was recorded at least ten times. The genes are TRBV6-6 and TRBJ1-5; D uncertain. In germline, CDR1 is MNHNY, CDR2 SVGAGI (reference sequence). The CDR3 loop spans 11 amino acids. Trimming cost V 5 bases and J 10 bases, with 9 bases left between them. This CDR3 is CASSNSYPQHF. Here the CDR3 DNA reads TGTGCCAGCAGTAACAGTTATCCCCAGCATTTT.

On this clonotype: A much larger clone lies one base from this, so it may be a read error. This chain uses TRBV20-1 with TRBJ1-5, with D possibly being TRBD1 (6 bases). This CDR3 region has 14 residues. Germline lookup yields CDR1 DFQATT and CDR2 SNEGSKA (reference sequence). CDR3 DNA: TGCAGTGCTAGGACAGGATATAGCAATCAGCCCCAGAATTTT. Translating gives CSARTGYSNQPQNF.

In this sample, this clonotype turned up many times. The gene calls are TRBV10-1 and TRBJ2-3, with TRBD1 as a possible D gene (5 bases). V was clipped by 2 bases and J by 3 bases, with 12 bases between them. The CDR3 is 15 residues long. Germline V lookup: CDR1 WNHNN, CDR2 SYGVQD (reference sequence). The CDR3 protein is CASSEHQGRTDTQYF. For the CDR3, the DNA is TGCGCCAGCAGTGAGCATCAGGGTAGGACAGATACGCAGTATTTT.

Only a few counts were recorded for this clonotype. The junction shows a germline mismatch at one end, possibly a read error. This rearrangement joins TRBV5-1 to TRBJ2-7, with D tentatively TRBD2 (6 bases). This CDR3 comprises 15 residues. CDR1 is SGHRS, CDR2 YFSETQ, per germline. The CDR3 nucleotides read TGCGCCAGCAGCTTGGGGGGGACTCCGCCTTACGAGCGGTACTTC. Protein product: CASSLGGTPPYERYF. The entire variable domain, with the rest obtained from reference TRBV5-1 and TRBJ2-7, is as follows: KAGVTQTPRYLIKTRGQQVTLSCSPISGHRSVSWYQQTPGQGLQFLFEYFSETQRNKGNFPGRFSGRQFSNSRSEMNVSTLELGDSALYLCASSLGGTPPYERYFGPGTRLTVT.

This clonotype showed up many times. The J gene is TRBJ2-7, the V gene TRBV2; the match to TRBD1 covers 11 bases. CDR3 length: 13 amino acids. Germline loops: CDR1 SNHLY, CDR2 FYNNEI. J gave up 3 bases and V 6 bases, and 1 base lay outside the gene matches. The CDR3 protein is CASRDRGLYEQYF. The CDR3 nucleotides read TGTGCCAGCAGGGACAGGGGGCTCTACGAGCAGTACTTC.

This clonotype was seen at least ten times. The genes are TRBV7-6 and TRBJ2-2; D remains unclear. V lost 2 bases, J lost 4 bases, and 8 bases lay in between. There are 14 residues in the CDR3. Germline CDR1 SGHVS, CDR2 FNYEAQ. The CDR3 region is CASSLTPTTGELFF. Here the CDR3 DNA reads TGTGCCAGCAGCTTAACCCCGACCACCGGGGAGCTGTTTTTT.

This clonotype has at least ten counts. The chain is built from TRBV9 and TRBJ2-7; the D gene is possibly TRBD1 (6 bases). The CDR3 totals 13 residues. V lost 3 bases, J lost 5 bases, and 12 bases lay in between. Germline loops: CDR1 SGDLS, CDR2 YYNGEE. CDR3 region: CASSGGTGNEQYF. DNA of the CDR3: TGTGCCAGCAGCGGGGGTACAGGGAACGAGCAGTACTTC.

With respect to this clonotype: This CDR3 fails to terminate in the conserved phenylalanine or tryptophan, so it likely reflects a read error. The CDR3 sequence: CASSTYNEQFN. The DNA of the CDR3 is TGTGCCAGCAGTACCTACAATGAGCAGTTCAAC. V is TRBV2 and J is TRBJ2-1; D unclear. Germline CDR1 SNHLY, CDR2 FYNNEI. The CDR3 extends over 11 amino acids. V lost 5 bases, J lost 2 bases, and 1 base lay in between.

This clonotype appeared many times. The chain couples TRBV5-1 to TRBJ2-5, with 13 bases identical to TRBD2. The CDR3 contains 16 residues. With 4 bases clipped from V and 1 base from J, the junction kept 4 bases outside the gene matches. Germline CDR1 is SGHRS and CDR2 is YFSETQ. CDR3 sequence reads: CASSKGLAGSQETQYF. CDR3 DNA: TGCGCCAGCAGCAAGGGACTAGCGGGATCCCAAGAGACCCAGTACTTC. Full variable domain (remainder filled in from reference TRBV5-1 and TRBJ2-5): KAGVTQTPRYLIKTRGQQVTLSCSPISGHRSVSWYQQTPGQGLQFLFEYFSETQRNKGNFPGRFSGRQFSNSRSEMNVSTLELGDSALYLCASSKGLAGSQETQYFGPGTRLLVL.

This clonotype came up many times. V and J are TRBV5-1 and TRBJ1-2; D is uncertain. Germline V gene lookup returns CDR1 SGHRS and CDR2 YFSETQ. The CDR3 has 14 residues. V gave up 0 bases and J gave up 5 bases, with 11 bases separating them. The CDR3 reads CASSLADGDYGYTF. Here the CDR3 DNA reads TGCGCCAGCAGCTTGGCGGACGGGGATTATGGCTACACCTTC.

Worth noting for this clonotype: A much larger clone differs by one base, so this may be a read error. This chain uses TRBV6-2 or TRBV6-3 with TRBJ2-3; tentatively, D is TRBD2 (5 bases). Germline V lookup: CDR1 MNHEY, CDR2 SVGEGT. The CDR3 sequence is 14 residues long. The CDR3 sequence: CASCYQRLTDTQYF. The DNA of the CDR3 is TGTGCCAGCTGTTACCAGCGGCTCACAGATACGCAGTATTTT.

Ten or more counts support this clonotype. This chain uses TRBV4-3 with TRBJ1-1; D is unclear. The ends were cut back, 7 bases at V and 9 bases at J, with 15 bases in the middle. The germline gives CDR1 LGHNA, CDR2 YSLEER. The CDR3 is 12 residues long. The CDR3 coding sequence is TGCGCCAGCACGAAGGACCGCTCGAAAGCTTTCTTT. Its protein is CASTKDRSKAFF.

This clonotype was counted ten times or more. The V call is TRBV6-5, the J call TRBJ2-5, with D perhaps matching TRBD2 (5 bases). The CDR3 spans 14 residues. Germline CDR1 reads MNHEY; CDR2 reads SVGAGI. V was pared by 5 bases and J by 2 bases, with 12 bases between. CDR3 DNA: TGTGCCAGCAGTAGAAGCGGTGTTCAAGAGACCCAGTACTTC. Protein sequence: CASSRSGVQETQYF.

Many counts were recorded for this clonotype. The CDR3 bases are TGTGCCAGCAGCCAAGGAACGTCGACGGATACGCAGTATTTT. Its protein product is CASSQGTSTDTQYF. The rearrangement joins TRBV4-2 to TRBJ2-3, with D unresolved. V lost 1 base and J 6 bases, leaving 11 bases between the germline ends. This CDR3 contains 14 residues. CDR1 and CDR2 from the germline V gene are LGHNA and YNFKEQ.

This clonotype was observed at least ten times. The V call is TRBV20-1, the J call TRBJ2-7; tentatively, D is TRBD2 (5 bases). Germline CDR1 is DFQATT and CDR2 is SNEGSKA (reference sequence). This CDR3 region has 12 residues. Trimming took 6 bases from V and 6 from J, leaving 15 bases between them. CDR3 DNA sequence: TGCAGTGCAGATGTTAAAGGACTCGAGCAGTACTTC. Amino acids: CSADVKGLEQYF.

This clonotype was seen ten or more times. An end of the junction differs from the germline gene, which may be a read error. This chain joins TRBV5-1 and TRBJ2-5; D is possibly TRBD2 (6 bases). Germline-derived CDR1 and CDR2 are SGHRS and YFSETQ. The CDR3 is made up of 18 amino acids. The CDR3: CASSLLGGSIVPREAQYF. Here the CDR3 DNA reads TGCGCCAGCAGCTTGCTTGGGGGGAGCATAGTACCAAGAGAGGCCCAGTACTTC. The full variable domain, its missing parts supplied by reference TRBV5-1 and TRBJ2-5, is KAGVTQTPRYLIKTRGQQVTLSCSPISGHRSVSWYQQTPGQGLQFLFEYFSETQRNKGNFPGRFSGRQFSNSRSEMNVSTLELGDSALYLCASSLLGGSIVPREAQYFGPGTRLLVL.

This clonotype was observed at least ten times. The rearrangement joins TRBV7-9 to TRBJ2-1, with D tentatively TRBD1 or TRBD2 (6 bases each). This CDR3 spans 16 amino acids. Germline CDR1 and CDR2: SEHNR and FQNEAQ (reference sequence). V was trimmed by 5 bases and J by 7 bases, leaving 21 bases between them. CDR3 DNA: TGTGCCAGCAGCCCCCCGCCGGGGGCCCGGAAGAATGAGCAGTTCTTC. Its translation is CASSPPPGARKNEQFF.

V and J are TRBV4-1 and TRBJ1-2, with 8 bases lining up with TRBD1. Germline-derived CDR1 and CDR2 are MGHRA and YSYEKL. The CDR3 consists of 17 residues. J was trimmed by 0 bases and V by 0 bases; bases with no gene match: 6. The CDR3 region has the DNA TGCGCCAGCAGCCAAGATACGGGACAGGTACCTAACTATGGCTACACCTTC. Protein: CASSQDTGQVPNYGYTF.

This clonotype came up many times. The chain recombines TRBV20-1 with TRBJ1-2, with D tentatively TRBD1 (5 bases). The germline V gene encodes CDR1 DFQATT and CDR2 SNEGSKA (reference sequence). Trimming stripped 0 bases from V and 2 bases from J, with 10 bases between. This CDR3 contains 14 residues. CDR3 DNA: TGCAGTGCTAGAGACCAGGGTTCCAACTATGGCTACACCTTC. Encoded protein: CSARDQGSNYGYTF.